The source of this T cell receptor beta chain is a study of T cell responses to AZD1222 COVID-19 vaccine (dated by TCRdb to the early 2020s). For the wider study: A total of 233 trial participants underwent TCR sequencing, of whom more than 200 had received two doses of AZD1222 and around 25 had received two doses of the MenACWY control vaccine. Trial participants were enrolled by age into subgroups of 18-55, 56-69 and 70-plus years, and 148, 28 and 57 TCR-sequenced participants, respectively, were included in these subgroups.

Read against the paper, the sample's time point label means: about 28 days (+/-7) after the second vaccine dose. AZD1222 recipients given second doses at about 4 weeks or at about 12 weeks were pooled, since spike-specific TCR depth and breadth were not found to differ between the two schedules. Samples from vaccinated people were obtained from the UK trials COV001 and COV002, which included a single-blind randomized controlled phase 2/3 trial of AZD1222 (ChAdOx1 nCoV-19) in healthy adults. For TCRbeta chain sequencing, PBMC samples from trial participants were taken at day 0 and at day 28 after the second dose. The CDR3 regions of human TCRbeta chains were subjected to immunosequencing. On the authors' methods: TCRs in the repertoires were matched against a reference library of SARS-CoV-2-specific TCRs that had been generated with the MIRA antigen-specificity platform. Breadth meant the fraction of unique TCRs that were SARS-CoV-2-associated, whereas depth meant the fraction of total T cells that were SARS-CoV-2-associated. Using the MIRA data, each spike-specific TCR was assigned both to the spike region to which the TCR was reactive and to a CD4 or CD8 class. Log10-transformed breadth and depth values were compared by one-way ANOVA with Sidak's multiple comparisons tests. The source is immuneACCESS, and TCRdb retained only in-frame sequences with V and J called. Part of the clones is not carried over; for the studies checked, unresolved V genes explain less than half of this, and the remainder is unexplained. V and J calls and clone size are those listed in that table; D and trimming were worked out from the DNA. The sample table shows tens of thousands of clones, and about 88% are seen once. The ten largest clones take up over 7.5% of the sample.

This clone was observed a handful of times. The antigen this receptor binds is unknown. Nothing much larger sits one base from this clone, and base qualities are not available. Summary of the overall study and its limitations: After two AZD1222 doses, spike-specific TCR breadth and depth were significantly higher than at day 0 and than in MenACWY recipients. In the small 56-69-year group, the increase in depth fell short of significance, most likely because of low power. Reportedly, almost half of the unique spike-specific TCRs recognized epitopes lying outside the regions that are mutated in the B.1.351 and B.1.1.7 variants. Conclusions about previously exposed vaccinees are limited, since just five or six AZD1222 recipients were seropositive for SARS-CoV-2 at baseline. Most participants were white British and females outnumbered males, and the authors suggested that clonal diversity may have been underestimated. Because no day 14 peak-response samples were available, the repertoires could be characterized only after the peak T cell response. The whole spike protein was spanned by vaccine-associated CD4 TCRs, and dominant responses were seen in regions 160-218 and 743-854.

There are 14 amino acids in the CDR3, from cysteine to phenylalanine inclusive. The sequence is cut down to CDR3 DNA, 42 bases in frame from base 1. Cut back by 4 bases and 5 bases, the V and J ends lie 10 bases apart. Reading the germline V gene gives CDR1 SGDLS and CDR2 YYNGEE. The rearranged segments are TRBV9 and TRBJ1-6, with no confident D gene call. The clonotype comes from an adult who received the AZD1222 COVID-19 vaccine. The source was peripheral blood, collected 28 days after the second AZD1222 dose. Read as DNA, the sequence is TGTGCCAGCAGCCCTACCTTGGATAATTCACCCCTCCACTTT. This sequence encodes CASSPTLDNSPLHF.